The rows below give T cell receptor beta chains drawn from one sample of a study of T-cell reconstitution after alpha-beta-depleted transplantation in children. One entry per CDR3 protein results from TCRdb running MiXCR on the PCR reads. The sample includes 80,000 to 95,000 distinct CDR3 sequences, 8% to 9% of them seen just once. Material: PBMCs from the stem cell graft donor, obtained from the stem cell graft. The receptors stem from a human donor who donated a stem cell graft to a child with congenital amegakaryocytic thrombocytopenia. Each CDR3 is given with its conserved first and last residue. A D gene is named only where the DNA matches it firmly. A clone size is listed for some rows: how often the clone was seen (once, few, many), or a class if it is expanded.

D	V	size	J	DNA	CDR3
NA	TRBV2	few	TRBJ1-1	TGTGCCAGCAGGGAATCATGGGGGGGTACTGAAGCTTTCTTT	CASRESWGGTEAFF
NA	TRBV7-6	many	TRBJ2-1	TGTGCCAGCAGCCCCACTCTAGAAAACAATGAGCAGTTCTTC	CASSPTLENNEQFF
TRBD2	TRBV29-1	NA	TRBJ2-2	TGCAGCGTATCTTTAGCGGGAGGAACCGGGGAGCTGTTTTTT	CSVSLAGGTGELFF
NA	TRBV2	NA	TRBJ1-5	TGTGCCAGCAGTGATCTCGCCAGTGAGAGGGGACCCCAGCATTTT	CASSDLASERGPQHF
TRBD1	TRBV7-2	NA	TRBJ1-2	TGTGCCAGCAGCTTAACAGGGGCTGGCTATGGCTACACCTTC	CASSLTGAGYGYTF
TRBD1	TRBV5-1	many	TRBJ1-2	TGCGCCAGCAGCGCGAGCACAGGGGGCCCTAACTATGGCTACACCTTC	CASSASTGGPNYGYTF
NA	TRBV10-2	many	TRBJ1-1	TGCGCCAGCAGTGAGGGACCGACCGACTTTCGGGCTTTCTTT	CASSEGPTDFRAFF
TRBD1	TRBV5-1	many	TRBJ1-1	TGCGCCAGCAGCTTGGGGTGGACAGGGAACACTGAAGCTTTCTTT	CASSLGWTGNTEAFF
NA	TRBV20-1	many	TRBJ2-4	TGCAGTGCTAGAGACCGAGGGGGGTTGGACATTCAGTACTTC	CSARDRGGLDIQYF
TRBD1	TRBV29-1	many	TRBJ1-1	TGCAGCGTTGTGACAGGGAATATAAACACTGAAGCTTTCTTT	CSVVTGNINTEAFF
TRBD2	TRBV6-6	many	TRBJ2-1	TGTGCCAGCGGCGGACTAGAGACGAATAACAATGAGCAGTTCTTC	CASGGLETNNNEQFF
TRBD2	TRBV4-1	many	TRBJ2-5	TGCGCCAGCAGCCGACTAGCGCCCGACCCTAAGAGAACCCAGTACTTC	CASSRLAPDPKRTQYF
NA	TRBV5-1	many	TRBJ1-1	TGCGCCAGCAGCTTACGGGAGAACACTGAAGCTTTCTTT	CASSLRENTEAFF
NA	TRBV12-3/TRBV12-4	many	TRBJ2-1	TGTGCCAGCAGTTACCCCTACAATGAGCAGTTCTTC	CASSYPYNEQFF
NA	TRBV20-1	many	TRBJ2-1	TGCAGTGCTAGCCAGGGGTTCGTTTCATACAATGAGCAGTTCTTC	CSASQGFVSYNEQFF
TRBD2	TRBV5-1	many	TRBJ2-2	TGCGCCAGCAGCCCCCTAGCGGGGCACACCGGGGAGCTGTTTTTT	CASSPLAGHTGELFF
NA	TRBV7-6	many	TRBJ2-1	TGTGCCAGCAGCACAAGGACCGACGACAATGAGCAGTTCTTC	CASSTRTDDNEQFF
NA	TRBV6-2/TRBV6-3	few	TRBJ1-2	TGTGCCAGCAGTATCTCTTATGGCTACACCTTC	CASSISYGYTF
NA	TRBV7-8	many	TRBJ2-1	TGTGCCAGCAGCCCCAGACGGGACGGAGTTTACAATGAGCAGTTCTTC	CASSPRRDGVYNEQFF
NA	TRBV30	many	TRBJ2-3	TGTGCCTGGAGTCGGGGGGCCGGGGCAGATACGCAGTATTTT	CAWSRGAGADTQYF
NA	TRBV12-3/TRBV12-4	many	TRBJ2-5	TGTGCCAGCAGTCCCAGCACGGAGACCCAGTACTTC	CASSPSTETQYF
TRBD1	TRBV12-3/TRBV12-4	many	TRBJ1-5	TGTGCCAGCAGTCCGGGGAGACAGGGCCCCCAGCATTTT	CASSPGRQGPQHF
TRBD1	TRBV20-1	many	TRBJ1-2	TGCAGTGCCCAAATGACAGGGCCCTCGAACTATGGCTACACCTTC	CSAQMTGPSNYGYTF
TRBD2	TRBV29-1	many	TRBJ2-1	TGCAGCGTTGAGGAAGCGGGAATCAATGAGCAGTTCTTC	CSVEEAGINEQFF
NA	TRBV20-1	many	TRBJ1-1	TGCAGTGCCGGGACAATCGGGGACACTGAAGCTTTCTTT	CSAGTIGDTEAFF
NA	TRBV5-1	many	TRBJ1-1	TGCGCCAGCAGCTTGGAGCAGGGAGTCGTTACTGAAGCTTTCTTT	CASSLEQGVVTEAFF
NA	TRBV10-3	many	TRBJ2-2	TGTGCCATCAGTGAGTCGGACCACGGGGAGCTGTTTTTT	CAISESDHGELFF
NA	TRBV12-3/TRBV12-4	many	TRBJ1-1	TGTGCCAGCAGTTTAAGGTCTAACACTGAAGCTTTCTTT	CASSLRSNTEAFF
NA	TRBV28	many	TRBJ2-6	TGTGCCAGCAGCCTTGTGGGACTTGCGCCCATTCCTGGGGCCAACGTCCTGACTTTC	CASSLVGLAPIPGANVLTF
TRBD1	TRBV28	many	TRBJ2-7	TGTGCCAGCAGTGATAACAGGGGGTTATACGAGCAGTACTTC	CASSDNRGLYEQYF
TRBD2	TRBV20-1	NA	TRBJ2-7	TGCAGTGCTCCTAGCCCCCTGACTAGCGGGAGCTCTGGAGAGCAGTACTTC	CSAPSPLTSGSSGEQYF
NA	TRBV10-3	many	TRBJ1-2	TGTGCCATCAGTGAGTCACAGGGAAACTATGGCTACACCTTC	CAISESQGNYGYTF
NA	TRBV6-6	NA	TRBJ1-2	TGTGCCAGCAAGGCGGACTATGGCTACACCTTC	CASKADYGYTF
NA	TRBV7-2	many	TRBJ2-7	TGTGCCAGCAGCTTAGGGCTAGCCTCCTCCTACGAGCAGTACTTC	CASSLGLASSYEQYF
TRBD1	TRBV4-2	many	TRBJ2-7	TGTGCCAGCAGCCAAGATCTTGGACAGGGGCGCTACGAGCAGTACTTC	CASSQDLGQGRYEQYF
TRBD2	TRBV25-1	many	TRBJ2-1	TGTGCCAGCAGTGAATATAGCAGGGCTAGCGGGAGGCGGGATGAGCAGTTCTTC	CASSEYSRASGRRDEQFF
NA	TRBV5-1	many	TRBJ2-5	TGCGCCAGCAGCTTGAATGCAGGAGAGACCCAGTACTTC	CASSLNAGETQYF
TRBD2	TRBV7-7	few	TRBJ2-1	TGTGCCAGCAGCTTAGTTGTGGGAGGGCGGGATGAGCAGTTCTTC	CASSLVVGGRDEQFF
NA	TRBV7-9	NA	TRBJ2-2	TGTGCCAGCAGAAAGGGTGAGAGCACCGGGGAGCTGTTTTTT	CASRKGESTGELFF
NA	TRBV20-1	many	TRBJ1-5	TGCAGTGCTAGAGTAGGCATTTCAAGTCAGCCCCAGCATTTT	CSARVGISSQPQHF
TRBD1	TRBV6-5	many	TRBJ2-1	TGTGCCAGCAGTACCCCGGGACAGGGCAATGAGCAGTTCTTC	CASSTPGQGNEQFF
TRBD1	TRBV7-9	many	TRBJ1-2	TGTGCCAGCAGCCCAACAGGGGCGGACTATGGCTACACCTTC	CASSPTGADYGYTF
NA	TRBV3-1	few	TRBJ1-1	TGTGCCAGCAGGGGAGACACTGAAGCTTTCTTT	CASRGDTEAFF
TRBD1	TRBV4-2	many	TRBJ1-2	TGTGCCAGCAGCCAAGATCCCAGGACAGGGGGCTTCTATGGCTACACCTTC	CASSQDPRTGGFYGYTF
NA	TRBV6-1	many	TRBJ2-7	TGTGCCAGCAGTGAATTTGGGGAACCCTACGAGCAGTACTTC	CASSEFGEPYEQYF
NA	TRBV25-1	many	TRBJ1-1	TGTGCCAGCAGTGAACTGGGGACATCCTTAGCTTTCTTT	CASSELGTSLAFF
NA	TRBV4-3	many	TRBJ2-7	TGCGCCAGCAGCCGAGGACCTGACACTAGTACCTACGAGCAGTACTTC	CASSRGPDTSTYEQYF
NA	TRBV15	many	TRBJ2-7	TGTGCCACCAGCATTGGTTCCCGGTACGAGCAGTACTTC	CATSIGSRYEQYF
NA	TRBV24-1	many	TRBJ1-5	TGTGCCACCCGGGACGGTGATCAGCCCCAGCATTTT	CATRDGDQPQHF